This T cell receptor beta chain was identified in a study of quantifying T cell responses using KT2 cells. Whole-study context: Reverse transcription used primers in the TCR alpha and beta constant regions. The study's findings and limits: KT2 sequence counts showed saturation when very many KT2 cells were spiked in.

The sample is PBMC spiked with counted cells of clone KT2. KT2 cells were mixed with fixed PBMC numbers at varying ratios. With regard to this clonotype: Its cognate antigen is unknown.

Each cDNA got a UMI-containing oligo ligated at its 3' end. First-round PCR used about 4 cycles and beta primers RC1.1 and RC1.2 covering TRBC1 and TRBC2. Via MiXCR, TCRdb re-called the UMI-ligation and nested PCR reads, giving one row per CDR3 protein. The profile shows 39,000 or so distinct CDR3 sequences, about 15% of them singletons. CDR1 is SGHVS and CDR2 is FNYEAQ in the germline V gene. Between the trimmed V and J ends, which lost 2 bases and 8 bases, there was a span of 4 bases. This CDR3 has 12 residues. V is TRBV7-6 and J is TRBJ1-6; no clear D gene. The sequenced sample was PBMCs spiked with cells of the T cell clone KT2. This sequence originates from a human donor. The CDR3 DNA sequence: TGTGCCAGCAGCTTAAGGGATTCACCCCTCCACTTT. Its translation: CASSLRDSPLHF.